What follows are 28 T cell receptor beta chains derived from one specimen sequenced in a study of cytomegalovirus exposure and HLA in healthy donors. PCR involved 60 Vbeta and 13 Jbeta primers. Produced via immunoSEQ multiplex PCR; TCRdb's table is partial and in-frame only. The table has under 140,000 clones, 80% to 85% seen once. The sequencing sample was made of PBMCs. These TCRs come from a woman aged 55-70 years in good health and CMV-seropositive.

The chain couples TRBV29-1 to TRBJ2-5; D perhaps matches TRBD2 (7 bases). The CDR3 spans 13 residues. Germline V lookup: CDR1 SQVTM, CDR2 ANQGSEA. V dropped 7 bases and J dropped 1 base, with 13 bases sitting between them. CDR3: CSGGGHGQETQYF. CDR3 nucleotides: TGCAGCGGCGGGGGACACGGCCAAGAGACCCAGTACTTC.

This clone was counted a single time. The gene calls are TRBV6-1 and TRBJ1-5, with no clear D. This CDR3 spans 18 amino acids. Trimming removed 0 bases from V and 0 bases from J, with 15 bases in between. Germline V gene sequence: CDR1 MNHNS, CDR2 SASEGT. The CDR3 nucleotides read TGTGCCAGCAGTGAAGCGCGGTGGGTCGTCTCTAGCAATCAGCCCCAGCATTTT. It encodes CASSEARWVVSSNQPQHF.

As for this clone: At one of its ends the junction is not consistent with the germline gene, which may arise from a read error. This chain links TRBV7-2 with TRBJ2-3; no clear D gene. The CDR3 totals 13 residues. Germline assignment: CDR1 SGHTA and CDR2 FQGNSA. Here the CDR3 reads CASSLGPTDTQYF. The CDR3 DNA reads TGTGCCAGCAGCTTAGGACCCACAGATACACAGTATTTT.

This clone turned up a few times. This chain joins TRBV19 and TRBJ1-1, with TRBD1 as a possible D gene (6 bases). Trimming took off 4 bases at V and 4 bases at J, with 7 bases between the two ends. The germline CDR1 and CDR2 sequences are LNHDA and SQIVND (reference sequence). The CDR3 covers 12 residues. CDR3: CASSNRVTEAFF. The CDR3 DNA is TGTGCCAGTAGTAACAGGGTCACTGAAGCTTTCTTT.

The chain combines TRBV7-2 with TRBJ2-7, with 7 positions matching TRBD1. CDR1 is SGHTA, CDR2 FQGNSA, per germline. The CDR3 length is 15 residues. J was trimmed by 4 bases and V by 0 bases; bases with no gene match: 6. CDR3 nucleotide sequence: TGTGCCAGCAGCTTAGCCCCGGGACAGATGTACGAGCAGTACTTC. Residues: CASSLAPGQMYEQYF.

This chain joins TRBV6-6 and TRBJ2-1, with 11 bases fitting TRBD1. Trimming at V came to 7 bases and at J to 7 bases, leaving 9 bases not matched to a gene. The CDR3 totals 15 residues. Germline lookup yields CDR1 MNHNY and CDR2 SVGAGI (reference sequence). This CDR3 is CASKSPDRGLNEQFF. CDR3 coding DNA: TGTGCCAGCAAAAGTCCGGACAGGGGGCTGAATGAGCAGTTCTTC.

The CDR3 region is CASSFRTVTYEQYF. The CDR3 DNA sequence: TGTGCCAGCAGTTTTAGGACAGTTACCTACGAGCAGTACTTC. The V gene is TRBV28, the J gene TRBJ2-7; weak D call: TRBD1 (6 bases). Germline loops: CDR1 MDHEN, CDR2 SYDVKM. The V end lost 3 bases, the J end lost 2 bases, and 11 bases lay between the germline ends. CDR3 length: 14 amino acids.

V gene TRBV19 combines with J gene TRBJ2-2; D might be TRBD2 (6 bases). Germline V gives CDR1 LNHDA, CDR2 SQIVND (reference sequence). The CDR3 sequence is 15 residues long. Trimming removed 8 bases at V and 2 bases at J, with 15 bases between. The CDR3 coding sequence is TGTGCCAGTGGGGGGTATGACAGTAACACCGGGGAGCTGTTTTTT. It codes for CASGGYDSNTGELFF.

This chain joins TRBV2 and TRBJ2-7; TRBD2 matches at 7 bases. After removal of 1 base from V and 1 base from J, the junction contained 4 bases not matched to a gene. CDR1 SNHLY and CDR2 FYNNEI come from the germline V gene. The CDR3 is 15 residues long. CDR3 bases: TGTGCCAGCAGTGAAGGGTCTAGCGGTTCCTACGAGCAGTACTTC. It codes for CASSEGSSGSYEQYF.

This clone came up a few times. The chain recombines TRBV5-3 with TRBJ1-5, with a weak D call TRBD1 (5 bases). TRBV5-3 is known as an ORF, though its function is uncertain. V dropped 8 bases and J dropped 6 bases, with 12 bases sitting between them. The CDR3 has 12 amino acids. CDR3 coding DNA: TGTGCCAGGTGGGGGAGGGGTCAGCCCCAGCATTTT. Its translation is CARWGRGQPQHF.

The rearrangement uses TRBV2 and TRBJ1-3; 9 nucleotides match TRBD1. Germline V gene data show CDR1 as SNHLY and CDR2 as FYNNEI. The CDR3 extends over 17 amino acids. V trimming: 7 bases; J trimming: 0 bases; junction bases outside the gene matches: 10. The CDR3 DNA reads as TGTGCCAGCACCCCAAGCGGGACAGGGCGCTCTGGAAACACCATATATTTT. It yields the protein CASTPSGTGRSGNTIYF.

The chain employs TRBV5-1 and TRBJ2-7, with D possibly being TRBD2 (7 bases). The CDR3 is 14 residues long. V lost 0 bases, J lost 6 bases, and 13 bases lay in between. Germline loops: CDR1 SGHRS, CDR2 YFSETQ. The chain's CDR3 is CASSLDGGGPEQYF. In DNA form, the CDR3 reads TGCGCCAGCAGCTTGGATGGCGGGGGCCCCGAGCAGTACTTC.

This chain uses TRBV7-3 with TRBJ2-1; 8 nucleotides match TRBD1. This CDR3 has 12 amino acids. Germline V lookup: CDR1 SGHTA, CDR2 FQGTGA. V trimming: 10 bases; J trimming: 15 bases; junction bases outside the gene matches: 14. The CDR3 region has the DNA TGTGCCACCACGAGCCCGGACAGGGCGTTGTTCTTC. Amino acids: CATTSPDRALFF.

This clone came up once. The rearrangement links TRBV27 to TRBJ2-7, with 11 bases aligning to TRBD1. Trimming cost V 5 bases and J 7 bases; bases outside gene matches: 10. Germline V gene sequence: CDR1 MNHEY, CDR2 SMNVEV (reference sequence). CDR3 size: 15 residues. The CDR3 region has the DNA TGTGCCAGCAGTCCGACCGGGACAGGGGGTCGTGAGCAGTACTTC. The encoded protein is CASSPTGTGGREQYF.

This clone was seen more than once but under ten times. The rearrangement links TRBV7-9 to TRBJ2-7; 9 nucleotides match TRBD1. The ends lost 1 base at V and 4 bases at J; junction bases unmatched: 8. Germline V lookup: CDR1 SEHNR, CDR2 FQNEAQ (reference sequence). The CDR3 sequence is 16 residues long. The CDR3 DNA reads TGTGCCAGCAGCTTAGTACAGGGGGCGGCAGTTTACGAGCAGTACTTC. It is translated as CASSLVQGAAVYEQYF.

This clone came up once. The genes are TRBV6-1 and TRBJ1-1; 8 bases match TRBD1. CDR1 MNHNS and CDR2 SASEGT come from the germline V gene. Trimming removed 6 bases from V and 1 base from J; junction bases left unmatched: 7. CDR3 length: 15 amino acids. CDR3 in DNA: TGTGCCAGCAGACCTCCGGGACAGGCGAACACTGAAGCTTTCTTT. It is translated as CASRPPGQANTEAFF.

The chain links TRBV9 to TRBJ2-2; D call uncertain. Trimming pared 0 bases from V and 3 bases from J, leaving 9 bases between. This CDR3 region has 15 residues. Germline-derived CDR1 and CDR2 are SGDLS and YYNGEE. The DNA for the CDR3 is TGTGCCAGCAGCGTAGAGTCAGGATACACCGGGGAGCTGTTTTTT. Protein product: CASSVESGYTGELFF. The full variable domain, in which reference TRBV9 and TRBJ2-2 provide the parts outside the CDR3, is DSGVTQTPKHLITATGQRVTLRCSPRSGDLSVYWYQQSLDQGLQFLIQYYNGEERAKGNILERFSAQQFPDLHSELNLSSLELGDSALYFCASSVESGYTGELFFGEGSRLTVL.

Of note for this clone: Mismatch with germline at one junction end may stem from a read error. The rearrangement uses TRBV7-9 and TRBJ2-7; TRBD2 is a possible D gene (6 bases). Germline V gene data show CDR1 as SEHNR and CDR2 as FQNEAQ (reference sequence). The CDR3 runs 12 residues. The CDR3 DNA follows: TGTTCCAGCAGTCCCACGGGGGACGAGCAGTACTTC. Residues: CSSSPTGDEQYF.

V gene TRBV5-1 combines with J gene TRBJ1-2, with D unresolved. Germline V gene lookup returns CDR1 SGHRS and CDR2 YFSETQ. V shed 2 bases and J shed 5 bases, with 4 bases lying between them. There are 11 residues in the CDR3. CDR3 in DNA: TGCGCCAGCAGCTTCCAATATGGCTACACCTTC. This encodes CASSFQYGYTF.

This chain links TRBV25-1 with TRBJ1-2; D is undetermined. This CDR3 comprises 12 residues. Germline V gives CDR1 MGHDK, CDR2 SYGVNS. Trimming pared 1 base from V and 4 bases from J, leaving 4 bases between. For the CDR3, the DNA is TGTGCCAGCAGTGAATTCGGCTATGGCTACACCTTC. Translated, it gives CASSEFGYGYTF.

The V and J genes are TRBV6-4 and TRBJ2-2, with 7 positions matching TRBD1. V lost 5 bases and J lost 5; bases outside the gene matches: 5. The V gene's germline CDR1 is MRHNA and CDR2 SNTAGT. This CDR3 has 14 residues. In DNA, the CDR3 is TGTGCCAGCAGTAACGGACAGGAGACCGGGGAGCTGTTTTTT. Translation gives CASSNGQETGELFF.

This chain links TRBV5-1 with TRBJ2-5; 12 bases are a match to TRBD2. The CDR3 is made up of 16 amino acids. CDR1 is SGHRS and CDR2 is YFSETQ in the germline V gene. V shed 4 bases, J shed 5 bases, and the junction held 9 bases outside the gene matches. The CDR3 sequence: CASSPGLAGMLETQYF. The CDR3 nucleotides are TGCGCCAGCAGCCCGGGACTAGCGGGTATGTTGGAGACCCAGTACTTC. The full variable domain, completed using reference TRBV5-1 and TRBJ2-5, is KAGVTQTPRYLIKTRGQQVTLSCSPISGHRSVSWYQQTPGQGLQFLFEYFSETQRNKGNFPGRFSGRQFSNSRSEMNVSTLELGDSALYLCASSPGLAGMLETQYFGPGTRLLVL.

The chain combines TRBV6-6 with TRBJ1-5, with D unresolved. V dropped 4 bases and J dropped 6 bases, with 16 bases sitting between them. The CDR3 is made up of 15 amino acids. CDR1 and CDR2 from the germline V gene are MNHNY and SVGAGI (reference sequence). The DNA for the CDR3 is TGTGCCAGCAGTTTTATTCGGGGAAGAGCTCAGCCCCAGCATTTT. This encodes CASSFIRGRAQPQHF.

V and J are TRBV6-5 and TRBJ1-4; tentatively, D is TRBD1 (5 bases). Between the trimmed V and J ends, which lost 5 bases and 12 bases, there was a span of 22 bases. CDR3 size: 15 residues. Per germline, CDR1 MNHEY and CDR2 SVGAGI. The CDR3 nucleotides are TGTGCCAGCAGTGTCATAAATCGTCCTGGGGGGGAACTGTTTTTT. Its protein product is CASSVINRPGGELFF.

The chain has TRBV10-3 and TRBJ2-7; 10 bases fit TRBD1. The CDR3 contains 13 residues. The junction had 5 bases not matched to a gene; V was cut back by 10 bases and J by 2 bases. The germline gives CDR1 ENHRY, CDR2 SYGVKD. CDR3 sequence (DNA): TGTGCCACCCGGACAGGGGGTCCCTACGAGCAGTACTTC. Protein: CATRTGGPYEQYF.

The chain joins TRBV6-1 to TRBJ1-1; a possible D gene is TRBD1 (6 bases). The CDR3 sequence is 14 residues long. Germline V lookup: CDR1 MNHNS, CDR2 SASEGT. V was shortened by 2 bases and J by 7 bases, with 14 bases between the two germline ends. In DNA form, the CDR3 reads TGTGCCAGCAGTGAACTAGGGACAACAAATGAAGCTTTCTTT. It codes for CASSELGTTNEAFF.

For this clone: Relative to the germline gene, one junction end is altered; a read error may explain this. Within the sample, other DNA sequences also encode this same CDR3. V and J are TRBV4-1 and TRBJ2-1; 7 positions match TRBD2. This CDR3 comprises 16 residues. Germline V gene sequence: CDR1 MGHRA, CDR2 YSYEKL. The CDR3 reads CASSPTYGRPYNEQFF. The CDR3 bases are TGCGCCAGCAGCCCCACTTACGGGAGGCCCTATAATGAGCAGTTCTTC.

The J gene is TRBJ1-2, the V gene TRBV5-4, with 7 nucleotides matching TRBD1. This CDR3 is built from 14 residues. V lost 2 bases, J lost 6 bases, and 7 bases stayed unmatched. CDR1 and CDR2 from the germline V gene are SGHNT and YYREEE (reference sequence). CDR3 region: CASSFGQEANGYTF. CDR3 sequence (DNA): TGTGCCAGCAGCTTCGGACAGGAGGCCAATGGCTACACCTTC.